These 32 T cell receptor beta chains originate from one sample sequenced in a study of blood T cell repertoires in COVID-19. Some clones are missing from TCRdb's copy, which holds only in-frame ones; the method was immunoSEQ multiplex PCR. The repertoire has approximately 350,000 clones, around 90% of them found once; the top ten carry 1% to 1.5%. Sample: peripheral blood. The receptors originated from a man aged 40-55 years with acute or convalescent COVID-19.

The chain recombines TRBV11-2 with TRBJ2-5; a possible D gene is TRBD2 (5 bases). This CDR3 has 15 residues. Trimming removed 0 bases at V and 5 bases at J, with 13 bases between. Germline CDR1 reads SGHAT; CDR2 reads FQNNGV. The CDR3 sequence is CASSLDLPGGETQYF. DNA for the CDR3: TGTGCCAGCAGCTTAGATCTCCCCGGCGGGGAGACCCAGTACTTC.

The V call is TRBV29-1, the J call TRBJ2-1; 7 nucleotides agree with TRBD1. In germline, CDR1 is SQVTM, CDR2 ANQGSEA. The CDR3 contains 11 residues. Losses at the gene ends were 8 bases for V and 15 bases for J; bases not matched to a gene: 13. CDR3 sequence: CSSRTGHAGFF. As DNA, the CDR3 is TGCAGCTCGCGGACAGGCCACGCAGGGTTCTTC.

The V gene is TRBV2, the J gene TRBJ2-4, with 11 bases identical to TRBD1. Germline-derived CDR1 and CDR2 are SNHLY and FYNNEI. Trimming cost V 8 bases and J 1 base; bases outside gene matches: 7. The CDR3 contains 16 residues. The CDR3 DNA follows: TGTGCCAGCTTAAAATGGACAGGGGGCGCCAAAAACATTCAGTACTTC. Translating gives CASLKWTGGAKNIQYF.

The chain links TRBV19 to TRBJ1-4; 7 bases align to TRBD1. This CDR3 region has 14 residues. V lost 3 bases and J lost 5; bases outside the gene matches: 3. Per germline, CDR1 LNHDA and CDR2 SQIVND (reference sequence). CDR3 in DNA: TGTGCCAGTAGTATGACAGGGCGGAATGAAAAACTGTTTTTT. Protein sequence: CASSMTGRNEKLFF.

The V call is TRBV5-4, the J call TRBJ2-2, with no clear D. From germline, CDR1 is SGHNT and CDR2 YYREEE (reference sequence). The CDR3 spans 13 residues. V shed 0 bases and J shed 5 bases, with 5 bases lying between them. CDR3 in DNA: TGTGCCAGCAGCTTGGCCGTGACCGGGGAGCTGTTTTTT. It encodes CASSLAVTGELFF.

The V and J genes are TRBV9 and TRBJ2-7, with D unresolved. The CDR3 length is 12 residues. V lost 0 bases to trimming and J lost 6 bases, with 7 bases between them. In germline, CDR1 is SGDLS, CDR2 YYNGEE. The CDR3 region is CASSVDVGEQYF. DNA for the CDR3: TGTGCCAGCAGCGTAGACGTCGGCGAGCAGTACTTC.

CDR3 DNA sequence: TGTGCCAGTAGTGCCGTCAAAGACAGGGGTTGGAAGAACACTGAAGCTTTCTTT. It specifies CASSAVKDRGWKNTEAFF. The chain recombines TRBV19 with TRBJ1-1; the match to TRBD1 covers 8 bases. This CDR3 has 18 amino acids. Germline V gene sequence: CDR1 LNHDA, CDR2 SQIVND (reference sequence). J lost 1 base, V lost 5 bases, and 15 bases had no gene match.

The chain couples TRBV6-1 to TRBJ2-2; D possibly corresponds to TRBD1 (5 bases). Germline V gene data show CDR1 as MNHNS and CDR2 as SASEGT. V dropped 3 bases and J dropped 6 bases, with 14 bases sitting between them. The CDR3 is 15 residues long. CDR3 sequence reads: CASSDRGFSAGELFF. Here the CDR3 DNA reads TGTGCCAGCAGTGATAGGGGTTTCAGTGCCGGGGAGCTGTTTTTT.

The genes are TRBV28 and TRBJ1-6, with 8 bases identical to TRBD1. V dropped 7 bases and J dropped 10; count of bases not matched to a gene: 9. The germline CDR1 and CDR2 sequences are MDHEN and SYDVKM. This CDR3 comprises 14 residues. CDR3 bases: TGTGCCAGCATCGTCGGGACAGGTCAATCACCCCTCCACTTT. Amino acid sequence: CASIVGTGQSPLHF.

The rearrangement links TRBV5-1 to TRBJ1-4, with TRBD1 matching 10 bases. Trimming cost V 2 bases and J 7 bases; bases outside gene matches: 5. The length of the CDR3 is 15 residues. Germline CDR1 SGHRS, CDR2 YFSETQ. The CDR3 loop is CASSFRGTGVEKLFF. The CDR3 DNA reads as TGCGCCAGCAGCTTCCGTGGGACAGGGGTTGAAAAACTGTTTTTT. Together with reference TRBV5-1 and TRBJ1-4, the CDR3 gives the full variable domain: KAGVTQTPRYLIKTRGQQVTLSCSPISGHRSVSWYQQTPGQGLQFLFEYFSETQRNKGNFPGRFSGRQFSNSRSEMNVSTLELGDSALYLCASSFRGTGVEKLFFGSGTQLSVL.

This sequence joins TRBV13 and TRBJ2-1; tentatively, D is TRBD1 (5 bases). With 5 bases removed from V and 5 bases from J, the gap between germline ends came to 10 bases. There are 13 residues in the CDR3. Germline lookup yields CDR1 PRHDT and CDR2 FYEKMQ (reference sequence). Here the CDR3 DNA reads TGTGCCAGCAGCCAAACCAGGGACAATGAGCAGTTCTTC. Amino acid sequence: CASSQTRDNEQFF.

In its sample, this clone was seen once. The J gene is TRBJ2-7, the V gene TRBV28; perhaps TRBD2 as D (6 bases). Germline CDR1 reads MDHEN; CDR2 reads SYDVKM. Trimming left V 3 bases short and J 3 bases short, with 12 bases between. The CDR3 loop spans 14 amino acids. The CDR3 sequence is CASSFHSGHYEQYF. DNA of the CDR3: TGTGCCAGCAGTTTTCATAGCGGACACTACGAGCAGTACTTC.

CDR3 residues: CASSLGAGEGDIQYF. The CDR3 coding sequence is TGTGCCAGCAGCTTGGGCGCAGGGGAGGGGGACATTCAGTACTTC. The rearrangement joins TRBV5-5 to TRBJ2-4, with a weak D call TRBD2 (7 bases). CDR1 and CDR2 from the germline V gene are SGHKS and YYEKEE (reference sequence). This CDR3 region has 15 residues. Trimming left V 0 bases short and J 8 bases short, with 15 bases between.

The V gene is TRBV14, the J gene TRBJ1-4; 9 bases are shared with TRBD1. CDR1 is SGHDN and CDR2 is FVKESK in the germline V gene. After removal of 6 bases from V and 8 bases from J, the junction contained 10 bases not matched to a gene. This CDR3 comprises 15 residues. This CDR3 is CASSPTGGAWEKLFF. Here the CDR3 DNA reads TGTGCCAGCAGTCCCACAGGGGGCGCATGGGAAAAACTGTTTTTT. Full variable domain (outside the CDR3, taken from reference TRBV14 and TRBJ1-4): EAGVTQFPSHSVIEKGQTVTLRCDPISGHDNLYWYRRVMGKEIKFLLHFVKESKQDESGMPNNRFLAERTGGTYSTLKVQPAELEDSGVYFCASSPTGGAWEKLFFGSGTQLSVL.

The chain has TRBV9 and TRBJ2-7; 7 bases agree with TRBD2. CDR1 and CDR2 from the germline V gene are SGDLS and YYNGEE. The V and J ends lost 6 bases and 0 bases, in that order; junction bases with no gene match: 9. This CDR3 comprises 15 residues. CDR3 bases: TGTGCCAGCAATAGGGGCGGGGGACTCTCCTACGAGCAGTACTTC. Its protein is CASNRGGGLSYEQYF.

This CDR3 reads CASSLGQGGHGYTF. The CDR3 nucleotides read TGTGCCAGCAGCTTGGGACAGGGAGGCCATGGCTACACCTTC. The V call is TRBV7-8, the J call TRBJ1-2, with 9 bases aligning to TRBD1. The germline gives CDR1 SGHVS, CDR2 FQNEAQ. V shed 3 bases and J 6 bases; nucleotides not matched to a gene: 5. The CDR3 totals 14 residues.

The sample holds one count of this clone. CDR3: CSASYRGSKVGGLSYEQYF. CDR3 bases: TGCAGTGCTAGTTATCGTGGGAGTAAAGTCGGCGGGTTGTCCTACGAGCAGTACTTC. The chain links TRBV20-1 to TRBJ2-7, with D possibly being TRBD2 (5 bases). CDR1 DFQATT and CDR2 SNEGSKA come from the germline V gene (reference sequence). V shed 3 bases and J shed 1 base, with 28 bases lying between them. The CDR3 is 19 amino acids.

V usage is TRBV5-1 and J usage is TRBJ1-1; D gene ambiguous. Trimming shortened V by 0 bases and J by 0 bases, and 6 bases separated the two germline ends. CDR1 is SGHRS and CDR2 is YFSETQ in the germline V gene. The CDR3 has 14 amino acids. CDR3 in DNA: TGCGCCAGCAGCTTGGCTCAGTTGAACACTGAAGCTTTCTTT. It codes for CASSLAQLNTEAFF.

The chain couples TRBV27 to TRBJ2-7, with D possibly matching TRBD1 (5 bases). This CDR3 has 16 residues. V shed 5 bases and J shed 3 bases, with 20 bases lying between them. CDR1 and CDR2 (germline): MNHEY, SMNVEV (reference sequence). The CDR3 sequence is CASSLTPGLPNYEQYF. The CDR3 bases are TGTGCCAGCAGTCTTACTCCAGGGCTCCCCAACTACGAGCAGTACTTC.

The chain joins TRBV5-1 to TRBJ1-3; possibly TRBD1 for D (6 bases). CDR1 and CDR2 from the germline V gene are SGHRS and YFSETQ. The V end lost 5 bases, the J end lost 0 bases, and 15 bases lay between the germline ends. There are 16 residues in the CDR3. The CDR3 here is CASSKSTGSSGNTIYF. CDR3 nucleotide sequence: TGCGCCAGCAGTAAGTCGACAGGTAGCTCTGGAAACACCATATATTTT.

In this sample, this clone turned up a few times. V is TRBV2 and J is TRBJ1-2, with a possible D match to TRBD1 (6 bases). The V gene's germline CDR1 is SNHLY and CDR2 FYNNEI. The CDR3 consists of 14 residues. V gave up 6 bases and J gave up 8 bases, with 19 bases separating them. Here the CDR3 reads CASSVGQTVVGYTF. The CDR3 DNA reads as TGTGCCAGCAGCGTAGGACAGACAGTCGTCGGCTACACCTTC.

This clone came up once. The chain has TRBV18 and TRBJ1-1; perhaps TRBD1 as D (6 bases). The CDR3 totals 14 residues. From germline, CDR1 is KGHSH and CDR2 LQKENI. V was trimmed by 3 bases and J by 4 bases, leaving 12 bases between them. As DNA, the CDR3 is TGTGCCAGCTCACCGAACAGGGAAAGCACTGAAGCTTTCTTT. It specifies CASSPNRESTEAFF.

Turning to this clone: Additional DNA sequences in this sample encode the identical CDR3. The chain joins TRBV10-3 to TRBJ1-5; possible D gene TRBD1, 6 bases. This CDR3 contains 14 residues. Germline loops: CDR1 ENHRY, CDR2 SYGVKD. Trimming removed 5 bases at V and 1 base at J, with 9 bases between. CDR3 bases: TGTGCCATCAGTCGGGACACCAGCAATCAGCCCCAGCATTTT. Translated, it gives CAISRDTSNQPQHF.

The rearrangement uses TRBV12-3 or TRBV12-4 and TRBJ2-7, with 8 bases fitting TRBD1. The V segment lost 5 bases and the J segment 6 bases; nucleotides outside the gene matches: 0. CDR3 length: 11 amino acids. As DNA, the CDR3 is TGTGCCAGCAGTGACAGGGGCGAGCAGTACTTC. It yields the protein CASSDRGEQYF.

The V call is TRBV19, the J call TRBJ2-5; 12 nucleotides line up with TRBD1. The CDR3 is made up of 16 amino acids. V gave up 4 bases and J gave up 1 base; unmatched junction bases: 4. The V gene's germline CDR1 is LNHDA and CDR2 SQIVND (reference sequence). CDR3 nucleotide sequence: TGTGCCAGTAGTAAAGGGACAGGGGGCTTCCAAGAGACCCAGTACTTC. Translating it yields CASSKGTGGFQETQYF.

The V and J genes are TRBV21-1 and TRBJ1-6; the table's D call, TRBD1, has no DNA check behind it. TRBV21-1 is recorded as a pseudogene. This CDR3 region has 16 residues. This CDR3 reads CASSKRGQGYNSPLHF. The CDR3 DNA reads as TGTGCCAGCAGCAAAAGGGGGCAGGGATATAATTCACCCCTCCACTTT.

The CDR3 is CASSVLGTGELFF. The CDR3 DNA reads as TGTGCCAGCAGCGTACTAGGAACCGGGGAGCTGTTTTTT. The chain joins TRBV9 to TRBJ2-2, with unresolved D. The CDR3 runs to 13 residues. The germline CDR1 and CDR2 sequences are SGDLS and YYNGEE. Trimming cost V 1 base and J 5 bases, with 6 bases left between them.

The V and J genes are TRBV19 and TRBJ1-4; tentatively, D is TRBD1 (5 bases). The CDR3 is 14 amino acids. Germline V lookup: CDR1 LNHDA, CDR2 SQIVND (reference sequence). Trimming took 8 bases from V and 1 from J, leaving 11 bases between them. The CDR3 DNA follows: TGTGCCAGTGGTAAGGGGCAAACTAATGAAAAACTGTTTTTT. Its protein is CASGKGQTNEKLFF.

This clone was seen repeatedly, ten times or more. The junction shows a germline mismatch at one end, possibly a read error. The genes are TRBV5-4 and TRBJ2-7, with D possibly being TRBD2 (6 bases). The CDR3 is 13 amino acids. Germline lookup yields CDR1 SGHNT and CDR2 YYREEE (reference sequence). The CDR3 loop is CASSRGLETSNHF. As DNA, the CDR3 is TGTGCCAGCAGCAGGGGACTGGAAACCTCTAACCACTTC.

The chain carries TRBV4-1 and TRBJ2-1; 7 bases align to TRBD2. J gave up 6 bases and V 0 bases, and 5 bases lay outside the gene matches. The CDR3 totals 15 residues. Germline V gives CDR1 MGHRA, CDR2 YSYEKL. Here the CDR3 reads CASSQDELAINEQFF. CDR3 DNA: TGCGCCAGCAGCCAAGATGAACTAGCGATCAATGAGCAGTTCTTC.

The chain uses TRBV4-3 and TRBJ1-2; weak D call: TRBD1 (5 bases). This CDR3 comprises 15 residues. Germline CDR1 is LGHNA and CDR2 is YSLEER. The V end was cut by 1 base, the J end by 5 bases, with 14 bases between. Here the CDR3 reads CASSQGTGLVYGYTF. CDR3 in DNA: TGCGCCAGCAGCCAAGGTACGGGACTGGTATATGGCTACACCTTC.

The J gene is TRBJ1-2, the V gene TRBV20-1; weak D call: TRBD1 (5 bases). The germline V and J ends were trimmed by 3 bases and 4 bases, with 12 bases remaining between them. This CDR3 has 13 amino acids. Germline V lookup: CDR1 DFQATT, CDR2 SNEGSKA (reference sequence). The DNA of the CDR3 is TGCAGTGCTAGTTCAGGGTTTATCTATGGCTACACCTTC. This translates into CSASSGFIYGYTF.